This T cell receptor beta chain was identified during a study of blood T cells in healthy people across ages. Points from the study as a whole: Naive and antigen-experienced cells were not separated, limiting conclusive comparison.

It was with a sample-barcoded 5' primer and a J-beta primer mix that a second PCR of about 6 to 11 cycles was run. TCRdb fed the 5' RACE reads into MiXCR, producing one record per CDR3 protein. This sample carries fewer than 700,000 distinct CDR3 sequences, under 55% of them seen once, and the ten largest clones take about 22%. In this sample, this clonotype turned up a few times. Antigen: not known. One end of the junction fails to match germline, which may point to a read error. From germline, CDR1 is MNHEY and CDR2 SVGEGT. This CDR3 comprises 13 residues. Sequencing was carried out using blood. This clonotype originated in an elderly man in good health. The gene calls are TRBV6-2 or TRBV6-3 and TRBJ1-5, with D possibly TRBD1 on 5 matching bases. The CDR3 loop is CAISGDSYQPQHF. DNA for the CDR3: TGTGCCATCAGTGGCGACAGCTATCAGCCCCAGCATTTT.